The next 3 T cell receptor beta chains were all read from a single sample in a study of blood T cell repertoires in COVID-19 (TCRdb year 2020). Library construction relied on the immunoSEQ multiplex PCR assay. TCRdb limited this immuneACCESS table to in-frame rearrangements with V and J called. A share of clones is missing; checked studies link under half to unresolved V genes, and the rest is unexplained. The sample yields 490,000 or so clones; roughly 90% were counted once. Jointly, the top ten make up roughly 1.9% of the sample. Specimen: PBMCs or T cells enriched from blood (not recorded which). These receptors were collected from a woman aged 40-49 years who had recovered from COVID-19.

The V and J genes are TRBV18 and TRBJ2-1, with 7 nucleotides matching TRBD1. After removal of 3 bases from V and 9 bases from J, the junction contained 5 bases not matched to a gene. Germline V lookup: CDR1 KGHSH, CDR2 LQKENI. The CDR3 runs 13 residues. CDR3: CASSPGQPTEQFF. CDR3 in DNA: TGTGCCAGCTCACCGGGACAGCCGACTGAGCAGTTCTTC. The complete variable domain, with remaining parts taken from reference TRBV18 and TRBJ2-1, reads NAGVMQNPRHLVRRRGQEARLRCSPMKGHSHVYWYRQLPEEGLKFMVYLQKENIIDESGMPKERFSAEFPKEGPSILRIQQVVRGDSAAYFCASSPGQPTEQFFGPGTRLTVL.

This chain joins TRBV12-3 or TRBV12-4 and TRBJ2-7, with a tentative D call TRBD1 (6 bases). The CDR3 runs to 13 residues. Trimming took off 5 bases at V and 3 bases at J, with 11 bases between the two ends. CDR3 sequence (DNA): TGTGCCAGCAGTAGGGGGACCCTCTACGAGCAGTACTTC. Translation: CASSRGTLYEQYF.

This clone occurred a few times. The chain carries TRBV29-1 and TRBJ1-2; 8 bases line up with TRBD1. V lost 5 bases and J lost 4; bases outside the gene matches: 6. The V gene's germline CDR1 is SQVTM and CDR2 ANQGSEA. This CDR3 spans 13 amino acids. The CDR3 sequence is CSVNPGTGYGYTF. The CDR3 region has the DNA TGCAGCGTTAATCCCGGGACAGGCTATGGCTACACCTTC.